This entry lists 6 T cell receptor beta chains sequenced from one sample in a study of T-cell reconstitution after alpha-beta-depleted transplantation in children. The library targeted TCRbeta and was prepared with unique molecular identifiers. Each CDR3 protein gets one entry after TCRdb re-called the PCR reads with MiXCR. This table holds about 190,000 distinct CDR3 sequences, around 10% found once. The source material was PBMCs, sampled before TCRalphabeta/CD19-depleted stem cell transplant. The receptor set was obtained from a boy between 2 and 15 years old with acute myeloid leukemia, due to receive a stem cell transplant.

In regard to this clonotype: A much larger clone is a single base away; this may be a read error. The gene calls are TRBV10-3 and TRBJ2-1; tentatively, D is TRBD1 (5 bases). Germline V lookup: CDR1 ENHRY, CDR2 SYGVKD. The CDR3 extends over 13 amino acids. The V end lost 6 bases, the J end lost 3 bases, and 9 bases lay between the germline ends. CDR3 protein: CAIRDQGYNEQFF. CDR3 sequence (DNA): TGTGCCATCAGAGACCAGGGCTACAATGAGCAGTTCTTC.

This clonotype was observed at least ten times. The chain joins TRBV12-3 or TRBV12-4 to TRBJ2-3; maybe TRBD2 (6 bases). The CDR3 extends over 14 amino acids. V was pared by 5 bases and J by 1 base, with 10 bases between. CDR3 sequence: CASSIRLGTDTQYF. The CDR3 DNA reads TGTGCCAGCAGTATACGACTAGGCACAGATACGCAGTATTTT.

This clonotype has a count of ten or more. The chain joins TRBV6-5 to TRBJ1-2, with a possible D match to TRBD1 (6 bases). The CDR3 consists of 13 residues. CDR1 is MNHEY, CDR2 SVGAGI, per germline. V dropped 6 bases and J dropped 2 bases, with 10 bases sitting between them. The CDR3 nucleotides are TGTGCCAGCAGCCGGGGGGGCAACTATGGCTACACCTTC. This sequence encodes CASSRGGNYGYTF.

This clonotype was found many times. V usage is TRBV25-1 and J usage is TRBJ2-3; D gene ambiguous. Trimming removed 7 bases from V and 0 bases from J, with 17 bases in between. CDR1 and CDR2 (germline): MGHDK, SYGVNS. CDR3 length: 16 amino acids. The CDR3 region is CASTPSLIASTDTQYF. DNA of the CDR3: TGTGCCAGCACCCCGTCGCTCATTGCTAGCACAGATACGCAGTATTTT. The full variable domain, in which reference TRBV25-1 and TRBJ2-3 provide the parts outside the CDR3, is EADIYQTPRYLVIGTGKKITLECSQTMGHDKMYWYQQDPGMELHLIHYSYGVNSTEKGDLSSESTVSRIRTEHFPLTLESARPSHTSQYLCASTPSLIASTDTQYFGPGTRLTVL.

This clonotype was found many times. The chain combines TRBV9 with TRBJ2-1; possibly TRBD2 for D (6 bases). Per germline, CDR1 SGDLS and CDR2 YYNGEE. V gave up 3 bases and J gave up 8 bases, with 18 bases separating them. The CDR3 extends over 15 amino acids. CDR3 nucleotides: TGTGCCAGCAGCGGGTCGGGAGCGGACCGGGATGAGCAGTTCTTC. Its translation is CASSGSGADRDEQFF.

This clonotype was seen a handful of times. The rearrangement uses TRBV5-4 and TRBJ2-2; D not resolved. The germline V gene has CDR1 SGHNT and CDR2 YYREEE (reference sequence). The CDR3 has 13 amino acids. V was cut by 3 bases and J by 6 bases, with 9 bases left in between. CDR3 sequence: CASSSPLAGELFF. The CDR3 region has the DNA TGTGCCAGCAGCTCCCCCCTGGCCGGGGAGCTGTTTTTT.